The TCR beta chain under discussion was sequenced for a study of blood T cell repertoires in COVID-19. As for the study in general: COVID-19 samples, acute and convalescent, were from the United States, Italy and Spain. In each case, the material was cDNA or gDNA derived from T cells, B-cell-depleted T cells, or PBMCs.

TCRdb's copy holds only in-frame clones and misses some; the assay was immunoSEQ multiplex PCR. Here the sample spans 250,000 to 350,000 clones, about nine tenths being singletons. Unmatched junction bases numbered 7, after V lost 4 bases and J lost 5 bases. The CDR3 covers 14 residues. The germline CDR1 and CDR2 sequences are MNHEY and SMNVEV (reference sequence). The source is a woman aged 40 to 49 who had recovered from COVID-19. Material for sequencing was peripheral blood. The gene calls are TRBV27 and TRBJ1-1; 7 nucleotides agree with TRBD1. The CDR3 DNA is TGTGCCAGCAGTTCTTCACAGGGGATTACTGAAGCTTTCTTT. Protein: CASSSSQGITEAFF.